The source of this T cell receptor (beta chain) is a study of regulatory T cells in long-lasting Graves disease. The time point is: persistent/refractory GD, antithyroid drugs over 5 years with positive TRAb. The TCR library was made from RNA that had been extracted from PBMCs in TRIzol. This clonotype came up many times. Arm-PCR of CDR3 regions with iRepertoire HTBI primers generated TCR beta libraries. One entry per CDR3 protein results from TCRdb running MiXCR on the multiplex PCR reads. The top ten hold roughly 26% of the sample, which has under 450,000 distinct CDR3 sequences, about 20% seen once. The CDR3 runs to 11 residues. V was trimmed by 0 bases and J by 5 bases, leaving 4 bases between them. Germline V gene data show CDR1 as DFQATT and CDR2 as SNEGSKA (reference sequence).

The clonotype comes from a female donor with Graves disease. This chain connects TRBV20-1 to TRBJ1-2, with unresolved D. Sequenced here: peripheral blood mononuclear cells (PBMCs), sampled when the disease was refractory, from a patient treated with antithyroid drugs. CDR3 coding DNA: TGCAGTGCTAGAGACGCTTATGGCTACACCTTC. Its protein is CSARDAYGYTF.